This section outlines one T cell receptor (beta chain) sequence together with its context. The record originates from a study of cytomegalovirus exposure and HLA in healthy donors. Primers included in the PCR were 60 Vbeta and 13 Jbeta primers. Clones were read by immunoSEQ multiplex PCR, and TCRdb kept only the in-frame ones, dropping some. The sample includes 130,000 or so clones, about 8.5% of them seen just once. The CDR3 contains 16 residues. The specimen was PBMCs. The chain is built from TRBV21-1 and TRBJ1-5. TRBV21-1 is a documented pseudogene. The receptor's source is a middle-aged man in good health and CMV-seronegative. In DNA, the CDR3 is TGTGCCAGCAGCAAAGCACGGGGGGATAGCAATCAGCCCCAGCATTTT. This codes for CASSKARGDSNQPQHF.